The rows below give T cell receptor beta chains drawn from one sample of a study of shared clonotypes between healthy human individuals. Repertoires were generated with immunoSEQ multiplex PCR, while TCRdb's copy carries only in-frame clones and drops some. The repertoire includes 2 million to 2.5 million clones, about 90% of them detected once, and 0.37% sits in the top ten. The material sequenced was naive CD4+ T cells from PBMCs. The receptors originated from a man aged 18 to 30 in good health. Some clones in this sample may be carry-over from other donors' samples. Both conserved end residues are part of each CDR3. A D gene is named only where the DNA matches it firmly.

J gene	V gene	D gene	CDR3 protein
TRBJ1-3	TRBV19	NA	CASSHRIWYGNTIYF
TRBJ1-1	TRBV7-8	NA	CASSLDPGLGAFF
TRBJ2-1	TRBV6-6	TRBD1	CASSPGQGRDEQFF
TRBJ2-5	TRBV7-2	NA	CASSPPAGQQETQYF
NA	TRBV7-2	NA	CASSYNSYEQYF
TRBJ2-3	TRBV7-8	TRBD2	CASSLAGLAGDTQYF
TRBJ1-1	TRBV4-2	TRBD1	CASSQGTGQNTEAFF
TRBJ1-4	TRBV6-6	TRBD1	CASRPPGQVNEKLFF
TRBJ1-3	TRBV5-1	NA	CASSLGQSGNTIYF
TRBJ2-1	TRBV7-3	TRBD2	CASSLGLAGLGEQFF
TRBJ2-5	TRBV7-9	NA	CASSSQETQYF
TRBJ2-5	TRBV5-1	NA	CASSLRSGGETQYF
TRBJ1-2	TRBV28	NA	CASSLGTGGNRVYGYTF
TRBJ2-1	TRBV7-8	NA	CASSLSAGAPYNEQFF
TRBJ2-7	TRBV4-1	TRBD1	CASSRTPEGQGYEQYF
TRBJ2-2	TRBV7-6	NA	CASSLIERYPNTGELFF
TRBJ2-7	TRBV5-1	NA	CASSLGATQYTYEQYF
TRBJ2-1	TRBV19	NA	CASSISGTYNEQFF
TRBJ2-3	TRBV7-3	NA	CASSLRGTQYF
TRBJ2-2	TRBV6-5	NA	CASRRSRTYTGELFF
TRBJ2-3	TRBV27	TRBD1	CASSRQGIADTQYF
TRBJ2-5	TRBV9	TRBD1	CASSVGPGGEETQYF
TRBJ2-3	TRBV7-9	TRBD2	CASSPGTSGRAPADTQYF
TRBJ2-6	TRBV5-1	NA	CASSLTTAGANVLTF
TRBJ2-7	TRBV6-5	TRBD2	CASSPDLAGKEQYF
TRBJ1-1	TRBV7-3	NA	CASSLVPGPTGEAFF
TRBJ2-2	TRBV9	TRBD2	CASSELAGRYTGELFF
TRBJ1-3	TRBV28	NA	CASSFQDSGNTIYF
TRBJ1-4	TRBV21-1	NA	CASTSEGGGAHHEKLFF
TRBJ2-7	TRBV5-1	TRBD1	CASSLRPTRQGASYEQYF
TRBJ1-6	TRBV11-2	NA	CASSFGDSPLHF
TRBJ1-3	TRBV7-2	NA	CASSLDRAGNTIYF
TRBJ2-1	TRBV7-6	TRBD2	CASGTSEWGSSYNEQFF
TRBJ1-4	TRBV7-2	TRBD1	CASSRQGRTNEKLFF
TRBJ2-1	TRBV5-1	TRBD2	CASSPPGLAGRSSYNEQFF
TRBJ1-1	TRBV21-1	NA	CAITGVAHTEAFF
TRBJ1-5	TRBV27	NA	CASSLILDSRNQPQHF
TRBJ2-4	TRBV7-2	TRBD1	CASTTRGGPGTGHKNIQYF
TRBJ2-3	TRBV27	NA	CASSRVADTQYF
TRBJ1-4	TRBV27	TRBD1	CASSTGTGNEKLFF
TRBJ2-1	TRBV5-1	NA	CASSLIPAYNEQFF
TRBJ1-6	TRBV30	NA	CAWSVLDQDSPLHF
TRBJ1-2	TRBV25-1	NA	CASSEPRTGEVGGYTF
TRBJ1-2	TRBV6-1	TRBD1	CASSAGTAQDPYGYTF
TRBJ1-1	TRBV5-4	NA	CASSPGGWTVNTEAFF
TRBJ2-7	TRBV5-1	NA	CASSLATGVSYEQYF